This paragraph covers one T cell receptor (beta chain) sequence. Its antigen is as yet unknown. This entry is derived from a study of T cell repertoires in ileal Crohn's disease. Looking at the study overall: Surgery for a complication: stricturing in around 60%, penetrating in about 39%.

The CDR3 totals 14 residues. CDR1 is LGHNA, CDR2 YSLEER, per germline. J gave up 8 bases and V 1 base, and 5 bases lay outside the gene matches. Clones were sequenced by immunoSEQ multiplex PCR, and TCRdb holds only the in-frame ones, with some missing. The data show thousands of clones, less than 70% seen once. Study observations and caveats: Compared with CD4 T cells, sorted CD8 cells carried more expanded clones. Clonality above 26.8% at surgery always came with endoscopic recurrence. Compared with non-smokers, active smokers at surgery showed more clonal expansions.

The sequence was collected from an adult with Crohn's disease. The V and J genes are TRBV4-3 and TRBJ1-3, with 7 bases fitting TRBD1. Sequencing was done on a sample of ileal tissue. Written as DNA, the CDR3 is TGCGCCAGCAGCCAAGCGCCCCAGGGGGACACCATATATTTT. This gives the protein CASSQAPQGDTIYF.